The 4 T cell receptor beta chains listed next were all sequenced from one sample in a study of blood T cell repertoires in COVID-19 (dated by TCRdb to about 2020). Library preparation employed the immunoSEQ multiplex PCR assay. TCRdb took over this immuneACCESS table, retaining in-frame rearrangements with V and J assigned. Such tables are incomplete; in checked studies, under half of the missing clones stem from an unresolved V gene, and the remainder is unexplained. The sample table lists over 150,000 clones, 84% of them with a count of one. The leading ten clones occupy less than 15% of the sample. Sequenced sample: peripheral blood. Receptors were obtained from a man between 18 and 29 years old with active or convalescent COVID-19.

There are a few counts of this clone. The J gene is TRBJ2-7, the V gene TRBV18; no reliable D call. The CDR3 runs to 12 residues. Germline CDR1 and CDR2: KGHSH and LQKENI. V was clipped by 3 bases and J by 0 bases, with 3 bases between them. CDR3 in amino acids: CASSPHSYEQYF. In DNA, the CDR3 is TGTGCCAGCTCACCCCACTCCTACGAGCAGTACTTC.

V usage is TRBV28 and J usage is TRBJ2-1; 13 bases line up with TRBD2. The CDR3 sequence is 17 residues long. CDR1 is MDHEN, CDR2 SYDVKM, per germline. V was pared by 7 bases and J by 0 bases, with 6 bases of the junction left unmatched. In DNA form, the CDR3 reads TGTGCCAGCAAGGGGACTAGCGGGGCCCGCTCCTACAATGAGCAGTTCTTC. As protein: CASKGTSGARSYNEQFF.

V usage is TRBV7-2 and J usage is TRBJ2-1; D might be TRBD1 (5 bases). Trimming shortened V by 5 bases and J by 0 bases, and 11 bases separated the two germline ends. Germline V gives CDR1 SGHTA, CDR2 FQGNSA. The CDR3 spans 15 residues. In DNA, the CDR3 is TGTGCCAGCAGCAAACAGGCCGGCTCCTACAATGAGCAGTTCTTC. Translation gives CASSKQAGSYNEQFF.

The rearrangement links TRBV2 to TRBJ2-2; D is unclear. V lost 3 bases and J lost 7, with 9 bases in between. CDR1 is SNHLY, CDR2 FYNNEI, per germline. The CDR3 has 13 residues. CDR3 loop: CASSEFRGGELFF. The CDR3, as DNA: TGTGCCAGCAGTGAGTTCCGAGGCGGGGAGCTGTTTTTT. Supplemented by reference TRBV2 and TRBJ2-2, the full variable domain reads EPEVTQTPSHQVTQMGQEVILRCVPISNHLYFYWYRQILGQKVEFLVSFYNNEISEKSEIFDDQFSVERPDGSNFTLKIRSTKLEDSAMYFCASSEFRGGELFFGEGSRLTVL.